This T cell receptor (beta chain) was recorded in a study of cytomegalovirus exposure and HLA in healthy donors. Trimming removed 8 bases at V and 2 bases at J, with 6 bases between. CDR3 length: 11 amino acids. Germline V gives CDR1 MNHEY, CDR2 SVGAGI. Study-wide results and limits: The study put 150 to 200 TCR beta chains on its list as cytomegalovirus-associated. Usually a TCR sequence was rare, but some public TCRs were found in many donors.

The protocol was immunoSEQ multiplex PCR, while the TCRdb copy is restricted to in-frame clones and leaves out a portion. The table records approximately 260,000 clones, approximately 86% of them present only once. Comments on this clone: The antigen is undetermined.

Sequenced material: PBMCs. This clonotype was obtained from a woman younger than 45 in good health and CMV-seropositive. The V gene is TRBV6-5, the J gene TRBJ1-2, with D uncertain. This CDR3 is CASGRNYGYTF. CDR3 in DNA: TGTGCCAGCGGGAGGAACTATGGCTACACCTTC.